These 9 T cell receptor beta chains came from one sample sequenced in a study of OX40 agonist ivuxolimab in advanced cancers. Assay: immunoSEQ multiplex PCR; the TCRdb copy retains only in-frame clones and omits some. The table has roughly 82,000 clones, 75% to 90% seen once. Sequences were derived from CD4+ or CD8+ T cells sorted from blood, sampled in a trial of the OX40 agonist ivuxolimab. All receptors come from an adult with an advanced solid tumor such as melanoma, head and neck, liver or kidney cancer.

V and J are TRBV4-1 and TRBJ2-3; D unresolved. The CDR3 totals 15 residues. Trimming shortened V by 4 bases and J by 0 bases, and 11 bases separated the two germline ends. Germline CDR1 and CDR2: MGHRA and YSYEKL. CDR3 loop: CASSRVAFSTDTQYF. DNA of the CDR3: TGCGCCAGCAGCCGCGTGGCATTTAGCACAGATACGCAGTATTTT.

This chain connects TRBV30 to TRBJ2-2; TRBD2 matches at 13 bases. The CDR3 is 16 amino acids. V dropped 7 bases and J dropped 8; count of bases not matched to a gene: 13. CDR1 GTSNPN and CDR2 SVGIG come from the germline V gene (reference sequence). DNA of the CDR3: TGTGCCTCACCTAGACCCCGGACTAGCGGGGGTGGGGAGCTGTTTTTT. This sequence encodes CASPRPRTSGGGELFF.

CDR3 in amino acids: CASRGFNEKLFF. In DNA form, the CDR3 reads TGTGCCAGTAGGGGGTTCAATGAAAAACTGTTTTTT. The V gene is TRBV19, the J gene TRBJ1-4; D ambiguous. The CDR3 length is 12 residues. In germline, CDR1 is LNHDA, CDR2 SQIVND (reference sequence). Deletions cut 6 bases from V and 5 bases from J, with 7 bases between.

The sample holds one count of this clone. V gene TRBV19 combines with J gene TRBJ1-1, with TRBD1 as a possible D gene (6 bases). Trimming pared 10 bases from V and 6 bases from J, leaving 27 bases between. Germline values: CDR1 LNHDA, CDR2 SQIVND (reference sequence). The CDR3 has 16 residues. CDR3 bases: TGTGCCACCCTACCCGGGGGGCACGAGGTGATCGCTGAAGCTTTCTTT. The encoded protein is CATLPGGHEVIAEAFF.

This sequence joins TRBV4-3 and TRBJ2-1, with D unresolved. The CDR3 extends over 13 amino acids. Trimming took off 0 bases at V and 7 bases at J, with 7 bases between the two ends. Germline CDR1 and CDR2: LGHNA and YSLEER. As DNA, the CDR3 is TGCGCCAGCAGCCAAGATTTGCGGAATGAGCAGTTCTTC. Protein: CASSQDLRNEQFF.

This chain links TRBV15 with TRBJ2-5, with D perhaps TRBD2 (5 bases). The V and J ends lost 1 base and 0 bases respectively, with 6 bases between them. The CDR3 loop spans 14 amino acids. Germline V gene lookup returns CDR1 LNHNV and CDR2 YYDKDF (reference sequence). CDR3 residues: CATSRGRDQETQYF. In DNA form, the CDR3 reads TGTGCCACCAGCAGAGGGCGGGACCAAGAGACCCAGTACTTC.

This chain connects TRBV29-1 to TRBJ1-1, with 7 bases fitting TRBD1. The length of the CDR3 is 14 residues. The germline V gene has CDR1 SQVTM and CDR2 ANQGSEA. The trim removed 5 bases at V and 2 bases at J, leaving 8 bases unmatched. The chain's CDR3 is CSVLEGARNTEAFF. The CDR3 nucleotides are TGCAGCGTTCTAGAGGGGGCTCGAAACACTGAAGCTTTCTTT.

The chain combines TRBV11-2 with TRBJ2-5, with a weak D call TRBD1 (5 bases). CDR3 length equals 15 residues. The ends were cut back, 5 bases at V and 2 bases at J, with 15 bases in the middle. Germline CDR1 SGHAT, CDR2 FQNNGV. CDR3 loop: CASSIFQGRQETQYF. The CDR3 nucleotides read TGTGCCAGCAGCATATTTCAGGGAAGGCAAGAGACCCAGTACTTC.

The rearrangement joins TRBV12-5 to TRBJ1-5, with 7 positions matching TRBD1. Germline lookup yields CDR1 LGHNT and CDR2 FRNRAP. The trim removed 2 bases at V and 9 bases at J, leaving 1 base unmatched. The length of the CDR3 is 12 residues. The CDR3 bases are TGTGCTAGTGGTTTGCAGGGGGGGCCCCAGCATTTT. Amino acids: CASGLQGGPQHF.